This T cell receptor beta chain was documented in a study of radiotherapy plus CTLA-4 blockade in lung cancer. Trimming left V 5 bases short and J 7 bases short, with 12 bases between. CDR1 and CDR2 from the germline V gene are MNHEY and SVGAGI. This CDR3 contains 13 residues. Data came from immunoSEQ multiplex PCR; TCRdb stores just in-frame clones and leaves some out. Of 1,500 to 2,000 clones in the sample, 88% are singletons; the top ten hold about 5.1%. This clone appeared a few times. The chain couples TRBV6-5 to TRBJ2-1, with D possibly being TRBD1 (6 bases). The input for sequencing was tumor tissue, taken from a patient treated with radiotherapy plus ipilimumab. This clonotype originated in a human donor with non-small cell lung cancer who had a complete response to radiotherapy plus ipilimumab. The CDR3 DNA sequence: TGTGCCAGCAGTCTGGACAGCACGAATGAGCAGTTCTTC. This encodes CASSLDSTNEQFF.